Sequencing of this T cell receptor beta chain was carried out in a study of blood T cell repertoires in COVID-19. Study background: PBMCs, B-cell-depleted T cells, or T cells provided the cDNA or gDNA that made up the material.

Original handling: Amplification with reference gene primers provided the estimates of nucleated cell counts. Here immunoSEQ multiplex PCR was the method, and the copy in TCRdb shows in-frame clones only, minus some. V and J calls and clone size follow that table, whereas D and trimming were derived from the DNA. The sample consists of 130,000 or so clones, 85% to 90% of them appearing once. The CDR3 runs 16 residues. Germline CDR1 is KGHDR and CDR2 is SFDVKD. The V gene end was trimmed by 2 bases and the J gene end by 0 bases; junction bases not matched to a gene: 3. The receptor comes from a woman aged 55 to 70 with acute or convalescent COVID-19. V gene TRBV24-1 combines with J gene TRBJ2-3, with 8 positions matching TRBD2. Sequenced: peripheral blood. This CDR3 reads CATSDWSGGSTDTQYF. In DNA form, the CDR3 reads TGTGCCACCAGTGATTGGAGCGGGGGAAGCACAGATACGCAGTATTTT.